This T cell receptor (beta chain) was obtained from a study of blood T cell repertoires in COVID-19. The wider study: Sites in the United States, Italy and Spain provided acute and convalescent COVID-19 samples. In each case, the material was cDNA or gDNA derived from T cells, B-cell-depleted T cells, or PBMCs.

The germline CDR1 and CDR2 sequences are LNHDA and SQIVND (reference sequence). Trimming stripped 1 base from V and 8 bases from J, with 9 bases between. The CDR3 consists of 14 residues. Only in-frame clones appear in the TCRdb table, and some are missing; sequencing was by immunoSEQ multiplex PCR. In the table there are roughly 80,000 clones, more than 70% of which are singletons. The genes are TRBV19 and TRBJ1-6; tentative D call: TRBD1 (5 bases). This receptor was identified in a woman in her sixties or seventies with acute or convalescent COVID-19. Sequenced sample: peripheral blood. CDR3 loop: CASSIAGNYSPLHF. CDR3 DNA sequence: TGTGCCAGTAGTATAGCAGGGAATTATTCACCCCTCCACTTT.